Here is one T cell receptor beta chain with its context. All enrollees were about 18 to 89 years old and from approximately 25 US areas. Generated by immunoSEQ multiplex PCR, the TCRdb table keeps only in-frame clones and is missing some. The top ten hold 2% to 2.5% of the sample, which has around 240,000 clones, around 86% seen once. In germline, CDR1 is DFQATT, CDR2 SNEGSKA (reference sequence). V was clipped by 6 bases and J by 8 bases, with 13 bases between them. The CDR3 is made up of 11 amino acids. This entry belongs to a study of blood T cell repertoires in COVID-19. This TCR was recovered from a woman in her forties or fifties who had recovered from COVID-19. This sequence joins TRBV20-1 and TRBJ1-2, with D uncertain. Sequencing was done on a sample of PBMCs or T cells enriched from blood (not recorded which). The CDR3 sequence is CSAWELGGYTF. The CDR3, as DNA: TGCAGTGCCTGGGAACTAGGGGGCTACACCTTC.